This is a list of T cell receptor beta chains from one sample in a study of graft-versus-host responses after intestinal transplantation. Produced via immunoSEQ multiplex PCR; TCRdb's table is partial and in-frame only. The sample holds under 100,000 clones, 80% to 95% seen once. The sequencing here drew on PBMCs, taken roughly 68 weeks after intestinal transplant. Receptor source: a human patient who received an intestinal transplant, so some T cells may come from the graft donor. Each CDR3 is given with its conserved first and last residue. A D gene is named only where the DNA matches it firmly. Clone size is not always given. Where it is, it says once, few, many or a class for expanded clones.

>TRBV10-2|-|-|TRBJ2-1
TGCGCCAGCAGTAGCCGATGGGAGCAGTTCTTC
CASSSRWEQFF
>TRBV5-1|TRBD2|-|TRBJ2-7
TGCGCCAGCAGCTTGAGGCTAGCGGGGGGCCCCTACGAGCAGTACTTC
CASSLRLAGGPYEQYF
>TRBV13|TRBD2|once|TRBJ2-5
TGTGCCAGCAGCGGACGGGCTAGCGGGGGGGAGACCCAGTACTTC
CASSGRASGGETQYF
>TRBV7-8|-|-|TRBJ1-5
TGTGCCAGCAGCTCGGGCCGGGGGTTCAGGAATCAGCCCCAGCATTTT
CASSSGRGFRNQPQHF
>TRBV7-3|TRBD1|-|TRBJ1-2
TGTGCCAGCAGCTTAAATGGGAGGGGGCAGGGTCATGGCTACACCTTC
CASSLNGRGQGHGYTF
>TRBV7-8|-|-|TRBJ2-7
TGTGCCAGCAGCTTAGCCGGGGGTTACGAGCAGTACTTC
CASSLAGGYEQYF
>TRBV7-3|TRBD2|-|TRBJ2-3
TGTGCCAGCAGCCCGATACTAGCGGGGTCAACAGATACGCAGTATTTT
CASSPILAGSTDTQYF
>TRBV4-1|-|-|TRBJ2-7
TGCGCCAGCAGCCAAGTTCCCGGGGTCACATCCACCTACGAGCAGTACTTC
CASSQVPGVTSTYEQYF
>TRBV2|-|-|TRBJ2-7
TGTGCCAGCAGTCAAAGCTGGGTACTATACGAGCAGTACTTC
CASSQSWVLYEQYF
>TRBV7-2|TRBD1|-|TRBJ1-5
TGTGCCAGCAGCGCCACAGGGGGCAATCAGCCCCAGCATTTT
CASSATGGNQPQHF
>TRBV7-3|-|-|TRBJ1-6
TGTGCCAGCAGCTTAATGGCTCCGGGGCTAGGTTCACCCCTCCACTTT
CASSLMAPGLGSPLHF
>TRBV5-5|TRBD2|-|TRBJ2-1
TGTGCCAGCAGCTTGGATATTAGGGGAGGGGTCTACAATGAGCAGTTCTTC
CASSLDIRGGVYNEQFF
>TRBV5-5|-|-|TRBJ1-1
TGTGCCAGCAGCATAACAGGGCGGGACACTGAAGCTTTCTTT
CASSITGRDTEAFF
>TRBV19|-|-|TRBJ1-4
TGTGCCAGTAGTCATTACAGTACAACTAATGAAAAACTGTTTTTT
CASSHYSTTNEKLFF
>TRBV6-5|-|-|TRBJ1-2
TGTGCCAGCAGTTACAGGGAGGTCAACTATGGCTACACCTTC
CASSYREVNYGYTF
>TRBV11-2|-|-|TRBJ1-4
TGTGCCAGCAGCCGGGCCCTGGGGGCCGAGGGTGAAAAACTGTTTTTT
CASSRALGAEGEKLFF
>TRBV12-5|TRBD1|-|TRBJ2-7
TGTGCTAGTGCGACCCGGGCAGGGGGCTACGAGCAGTACTTC
CASATRAGGYEQYF
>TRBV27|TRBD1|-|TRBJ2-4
TGTGCCAGCAGCCCCCGGGACAGGACACTAGCCAAAAACATTCAGTACTTC
CASSPRDRTLAKNIQYF
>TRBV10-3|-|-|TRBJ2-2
TGTGCCACCCTACACAGTGGCACCGGGGAGCTGTTTTTT
CATLHSGTGELFF
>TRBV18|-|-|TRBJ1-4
TGTGCCAGCTCCCGGGGGACTGGAGGTGAAAAACTGTTTTTT
CASSRGTGGEKLFF
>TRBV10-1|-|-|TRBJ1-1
TGCGCCAGCAGTGATGCAGGCCGGAACACTGAAGCTTTCTTT
CASSDAGRNTEAFF
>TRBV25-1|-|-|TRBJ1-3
TGTGCCAGCAGTGATAGGCAGGGGTCTGGAAACACCATATATTTT
CASSDRQGSGNTIYF
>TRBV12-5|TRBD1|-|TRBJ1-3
TGTGCTAGTGGTTTGTGGGAGACAGGGCCTGGAAACACCATATATTTT
CASGLWETGPGNTIYF